This TCR beta chain was sequenced in a study of T cells after somatic rescue of genetic block. The repertoire was sequenced with immunoSEQ multiplex PCR; TCRdb's copy has only in-frame clones and lacks some. The table includes 50,000 to 60,000 clones, roughly 96% detected once. This clone came up a few times. CDR1 and CDR2 from the germline V gene are ENHRY and SYGVKD. V was shortened by 4 bases and J by 1 base, with 4 bases between the two germline ends. This CDR3 has 12 amino acids. The rearrangement links TRBV10-3 to TRBJ1-1; D ambiguous. The source material was peripheral blood mononuclear cells (PBMCs). The TCR originated in a child less than two years old. The CDR3 DNA follows: TGTGCCATCAGTGGACAGAACACTGAAGCTTTCTTT. Its protein is CAISGQNTEAFF.